This entry lists 6 T cell receptor beta chains sequenced from one sample in a study of T cell repertoires in cytomegalovirus infection. TCRdb re-derived calls from the reads in MiXCR, one entry per CDR3 protein. The profile shows hundreds of thousands of distinct CDR3 sequences, around a third of them singletons. What these receptors recognize is not known. The starting material was cultured PBMCs, obtained from culture after CMV antigen stimulation. These receptors came from a human donor in good health (CMV status not recorded). Some clones in this sample may be carry-over from other donors' samples.

The chain has TRBV7-2 and TRBJ1-1; the D is unclear. The CDR3 runs to 14 residues. CDR1 is SGHTA, CDR2 FQGNSA, per germline. V lost 1 base, J lost 1 base, and 7 bases lay in between. CDR3 nucleotides: TGTGCCAGCAGCTTAGTACTGGCGAACACTGAAGCTTTCTTT. Encoded protein: CASSLVLANTEAFF. Complete variable domain (other parts from reference TRBV7-2 and TRBJ1-1): GAGVSQSPSNKVTEKGKDVELRCDPISGHTALYWYRQSLGQGLEFLIYFQGNSAPDKSGLPSDRFSAERTGGSVSTLTIQRTQQEDSAVYLCASSLVLANTEAFFGQGTRLTVV.

CDR3 bases: TGTGCCAGCAGCTCCGGCGTAGGCTCTGGAAACACCATATATTTT. Translation: CASSSGVGSGNTIYF. J is TRBJ1-3 and V is TRBV7-6; D gene unclear. CDR1 and CDR2 from the germline V gene are SGHVS and FNYEAQ. This CDR3 is 15 amino acids long. Trimming stripped 4 bases from V and 0 bases from J, with 10 bases between.

J is TRBJ2-2 and V is TRBV6-2 or TRBV6-3; no firm D call. CDR3 length equals 17 residues. Germline values: CDR1 MNHEY, CDR2 SVGEGT. Deletions cut 0 bases from V and 4 bases from J, with 15 bases between. Written as DNA, the CDR3 is TGTGCCAGCAGTTACTCGGGCGAACTAATCGTCACCGGGGAGCTGTTTTTT. Its translation is CASSYSGELIVTGELFF.

This clonotype was counted a few times. This chain links TRBV7-9 with TRBJ2-1, with TRBD1 matching over 7 bases. With 5 bases clipped from V and 5 bases from J, the junction kept 6 bases outside the gene matches. Germline V gene sequence: CDR1 SEHNR, CDR2 FQNEAQ (reference sequence). This CDR3 spans 14 amino acids. The DNA for the CDR3 is TGTGCCAGCAGCCTCGGGACAGCTAACAATGAGCAGTTCTTC. Protein product: CASSLGTANNEQFF. Full variable domain (missing parts from reference TRBV7-9 and TRBJ2-1): DTGVSQNPRHKITKRGQNVTFRCDPISEHNRLYWYRQTLGQGPEFLTYFQNEAQLEKSRLLSDRFSAERPKGSFSTLEIQRTEQGDSAMYLCASSLGTANNEQFFGPGTRLTVL.

This chain links TRBV7-1 with TRBJ2-3; TRBD1 might be the D (5 bases). TRBV7-1 carries the ORF label, with uncertain function. The ends were cut back, 4 bases at V and 4 bases at J, with 12 bases in the middle. The CDR3 consists of 14 residues. The CDR3 DNA is TGTGCCAGCAGCTGGGGTCAGGGTGCAGATACGCAGTATTTT. As protein: CASSWGQGADTQYF.

The table lists this clonotype with many counts. The rearrangement joins TRBV7-8 to TRBJ2-5, with D possibly being TRBD1 (5 bases). V shed 5 bases and J shed 6 bases, with 19 bases lying between them. Germline assignment: CDR1 SGHVS and CDR2 FQNEAQ. CDR3 length equals 15 residues. The CDR3: CASSRTTQGSQTQYF. The CDR3 region has the DNA TGTGCCAGCAGCCGAACGACTCAGGGCAGTCAGACCCAGTACTTC.